This T cell receptor beta chain was profiled in a study of CD8 T cells in ankylosing spondylitis. Study conclusions and caveats: Peripheral blood samples showed relatively rare disease-linked clones, and these clones were CD8+. Eight or nine highly homologous variants formed a TCR beta motif that appeared characteristic of ankylosing spondylitis blood.

Trimming took 7 bases from V and 9 from J, leaving 13 bases between them. The CDR3 extends over 12 amino acids. Germline-derived CDR1 and CDR2 are LNHDA and SQIVND (reference sequence). This clonotype turned up a few times. The antigen remains unidentified. Molecular-barcoded quantitative 5'-RACE produced these TCR beta libraries. TCRdb processed the 5' RACE reads anew with MiXCR; each CDR3 protein has one entry. The data contain 250,000 to 300,000 distinct CDR3 sequences, around 18% of them singletons. The chain links TRBV19 to TRBJ2-1, with a weak D call TRBD2 (5 bases). Sample: blood, either unsorted or a sorted T cell fraction (not recorded which). This receptor was identified in a male donor with ankylosing spondylitis or in good health (not recorded which). Written as DNA, the CDR3 is TGTGCCAGTACCAACCTAGCCGCTGAGCAGTTCTTC. It is translated as CASTNLAAEQFF.